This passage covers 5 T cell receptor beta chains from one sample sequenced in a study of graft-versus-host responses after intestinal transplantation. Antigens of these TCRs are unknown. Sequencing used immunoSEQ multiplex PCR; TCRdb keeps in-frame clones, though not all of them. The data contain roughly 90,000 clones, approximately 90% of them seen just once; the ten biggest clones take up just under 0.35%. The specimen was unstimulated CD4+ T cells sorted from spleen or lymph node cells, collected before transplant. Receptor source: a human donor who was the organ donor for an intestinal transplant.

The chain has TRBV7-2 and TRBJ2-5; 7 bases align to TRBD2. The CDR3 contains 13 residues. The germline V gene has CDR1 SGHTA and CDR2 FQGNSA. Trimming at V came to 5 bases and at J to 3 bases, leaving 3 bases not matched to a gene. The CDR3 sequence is CASSRTREETQYF. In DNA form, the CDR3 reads TGTGCCAGCAGCCGGACTAGAGAAGAGACCCAGTACTTC.

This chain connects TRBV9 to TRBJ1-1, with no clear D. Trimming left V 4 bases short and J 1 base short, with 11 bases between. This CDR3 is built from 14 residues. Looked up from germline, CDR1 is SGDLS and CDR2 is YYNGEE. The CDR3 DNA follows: TGTGCCAGCAGCCCCCCAAGCGGGAACACTGAAGCTTTCTTT. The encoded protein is CASSPPSGNTEAFF. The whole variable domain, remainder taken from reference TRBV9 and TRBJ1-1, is DSGVTQTPKHLITATGQRVTLRCSPRSGDLSVYWYQQSLDQGLQFLIQYYNGEERAKGNILERFSAQQFPDLHSELNLSSLELGDSALYFCASSPPSGNTEAFFGQGTRLTVV.

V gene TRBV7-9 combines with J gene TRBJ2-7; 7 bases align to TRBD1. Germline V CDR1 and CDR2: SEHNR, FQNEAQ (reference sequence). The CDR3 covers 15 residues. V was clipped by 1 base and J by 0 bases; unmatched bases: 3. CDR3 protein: CASSLVWDSSYEQYF. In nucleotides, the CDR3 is TGTGCCAGCAGCTTAGTCTGGGACAGCTCCTACGAGCAGTACTTC.

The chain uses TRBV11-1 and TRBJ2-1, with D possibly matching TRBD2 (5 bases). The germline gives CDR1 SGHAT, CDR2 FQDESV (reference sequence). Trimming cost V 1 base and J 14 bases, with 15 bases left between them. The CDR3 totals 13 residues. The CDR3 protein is CASSLGVSDGEFF. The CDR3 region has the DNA TGTGCCAGCAGCTTAGGTGTAAGCGACGGGGAGTTCTTC.

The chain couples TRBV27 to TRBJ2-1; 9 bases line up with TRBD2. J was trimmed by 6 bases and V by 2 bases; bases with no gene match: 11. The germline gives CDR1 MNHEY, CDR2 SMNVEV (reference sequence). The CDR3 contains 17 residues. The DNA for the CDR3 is TGTGCCAGCAGTTTAAATAGCGGGAGCGGGTTCGGCAATGAGCAGTTCTTC. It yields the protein CASSLNSGSGFGNEQFF.